One sample yielded the 18 T cell receptor beta chains listed below, sequenced in a study of blood T cell repertoires in COVID-19. Generated by immunoSEQ multiplex PCR, the TCRdb table keeps only in-frame clones and is missing some. Of around 150,000 clones listed, roughly 80% were seen once; the top ten hold 16%. Sequences were obtained from peripheral blood. The receptors originated from a man aged 50 to 59 with acute or convalescent COVID-19.

This clone was seen repeatedly, ten times or more. The CDR3 DNA reads as TGTGCCAGCAGTTTCGGCCAGGGGGGTTCACCCCTCCACTTT. It yields the protein CASSFGQGGSPLHF. This chain joins TRBV28 and TRBJ1-6, with 7 bases matching TRBD1. Germline V CDR1 and CDR2: MDHEN, SYDVKM. Unmatched junction bases numbered 5, after V lost 3 bases and J lost 9 bases. The CDR3 covers 14 residues.

The chain recombines TRBV28 with TRBJ1-2; 10 bases match TRBD1. The length of the CDR3 is 17 residues. Germline trimming cut 3 bases from V and 5 bases from J; bases unmatched to any gene: 12. Germline lookup yields CDR1 MDHEN and CDR2 SYDVKM. The CDR3 here is CASSLDDGTGVLYGYTF. In DNA form, the CDR3 reads TGTGCCAGCAGTTTGGACGACGGGACAGGGGTACTATATGGCTACACCTTC.

To note about this clone: This sample includes further DNA sequences coding for the same CDR3. This chain links TRBV19 with TRBJ2-1, with D perhaps matching TRBD2 (7 bases). Germline CDR1 and CDR2: LNHDA and SQIVND (reference sequence). This CDR3 contains 14 residues. V lost 3 bases to trimming and J lost 8 bases, with 14 bases between them. The CDR3 DNA reads TGTGCCAGTAGTATGAGAGAGGGGGGGCATGAGCAGTTCTTC. Encoded protein: CASSMREGGHEQFF.

The rearrangement links TRBV19 to TRBJ1-1, with TRBD1 matching over 7 bases. The V segment lost 6 bases and the J segment 0 bases; nucleotides outside the gene matches: 4. This CDR3 contains 14 residues. Per the germline V gene, CDR1 is LNHDA and CDR2 is SQIVND (reference sequence). The CDR3 nucleotides are TGTGCCAGTAGCCGGCAGGGGGTGAACACTGAAGCTTTCTTT. This translates into CASSRQGVNTEAFF.

This chain uses TRBV10-3 with TRBJ1-5; 7 bases agree with TRBD1. The germline V gene has CDR1 ENHRY and CDR2 SYGVKD. The CDR3 spans 12 residues. V lost 10 bases and J lost 2; bases outside the gene matches: 2. This CDR3 is CANGQGNQPQHF. The CDR3 DNA reads as TGTGCCAACGGACAGGGCAATCAGCCCCAGCATTTT.

The chain uses TRBV12-3 or TRBV12-4 and TRBJ1-1; 10 nucleotides line up with TRBD1. The CDR3 has 12 amino acids. Germline trimming cut 6 bases from V and 6 bases from J; bases unmatched to any gene: 1. CDR3 residues: CASRDRGAEAFF. CDR3 sequence (DNA): TGTGCCAGCAGGGACAGGGGGGCTGAAGCTTTCTTT.

In its sample, this clone was seen a few times. The chain couples TRBV27 to TRBJ1-1; tentative D call: TRBD1 (6 bases). The CDR3 covers 13 residues. Germline CDR1 and CDR2: MNHEY and SMNVEV (reference sequence). Trimming removed 5 bases from V and 6 bases from J, with 13 bases in between. The CDR3 DNA is TGTGCCAGCAGTAAAGGGGGTTTTTCTGAAGCTTTCTTT. Protein product: CASSKGGFSEAFF.

The V and J genes are TRBV13 and TRBJ1-1; 7 bases are shared with TRBD1. Germline CDR1 PRHDT, CDR2 FYEKMQ (reference sequence). The CDR3 sequence is 13 residues long. V was pared by 0 bases and J by 10 bases, with 5 bases of the junction left unmatched. Here the CDR3 DNA reads TGTGCCAGCAGCTTAGGCGGACAGGTTCGAGCTTTCTTT. Translation: CASSLGGQVRAFF.

V gene TRBV7-9 combines with J gene TRBJ1-6; D is undetermined. V was shortened by 8 bases and J by 7 bases, with 15 bases between the two germline ends. The CDR3 sequence is 14 residues long. The germline V gene has CDR1 SEHNR and CDR2 FQNEAQ (reference sequence). DNA for the CDR3: TGTGCCAGCGCGGGGAGCTCGGGCAATTCACCCCTCCACTTT. It encodes CASAGSSGNSPLHF.

The genes are TRBV21-1 and TRBJ2-5; TRBD1 is the table's D call and was not checked against the DNA. TRBV21-1 is a pseudogene segment. The CDR3 consists of 15 residues. The CDR3 DNA reads TGTGCCAGCAGCCCAAGGGACAGGGACCAAGAGACCCAGTACTTC. This gives the protein CASSPRDRDQETQYF.

The chain carries TRBV30 and TRBJ1-1; D remains ambiguous. CDR1 and CDR2 (germline): GTSNPN, SVGIG (reference sequence). Trimming cost V 0 bases and J 10 bases, with 12 bases left between them. The length of the CDR3 is 12 residues. CDR3 coding DNA: TGTGCCTGGAGTGTACCTCTAGGTGTAGCTTTCTTT. It specifies CAWSVPLGVAFF.

This chain links TRBV10-3 with TRBJ1-4, with a tentative D call TRBD1 (6 bases). Trimming pared 2 bases from V and 8 bases from J, leaving 15 bases between. Germline CDR1 is ENHRY and CDR2 is SYGVKD. The CDR3 consists of 15 residues. The chain's CDR3 is CAISEAGGAGEKLFF. The CDR3 DNA reads as TGTGCCATCAGTGAGGCTGGGGGGGCGGGAGAAAAACTGTTTTTT.

This clone has just a few counts. This chain uses TRBV30 with TRBJ1-4; D is uncertain. CDR3 length: 15 amino acids. The germline V gene encodes CDR1 GTSNPN and CDR2 SVGIG (reference sequence). Trimming cost V 0 bases and J 10 bases, with 18 bases left between them. This CDR3 reads CAWSVKLSGIGKLFF. The CDR3, as DNA: TGTGCCTGGAGTGTAAAGTTGAGTGGTATCGGAAAACTGTTTTTT. The full variable domain, in which reference TRBV30 and TRBJ1-4 provide the parts outside the CDR3, is SQTIHQWPATLVQPVGSPLSLECTVEGTSNPNLYWYRQAAGRGLQLLFYSVGIGQISSEVPQNLSASRPQDRQFILSSKKLLLSDSGFYLCAWSVKLSGIGKLFFGSGTQLSVL.

V usage is TRBV29-1 and J usage is TRBJ2-7; 12 bases are a match to TRBD2. This CDR3 spans 14 amino acids. V was clipped by 5 bases and J by 7 bases; unmatched bases: 9. CDR1 is SQVTM and CDR2 is ANQGSEA in the germline V gene. The CDR3 nucleotides read TGCAGCGTTCGGACTAGCGGGGCCCTGAGGGAGCAGTACTTC. Translating gives CSVRTSGALREQYF.

The chain combines TRBV30 with TRBJ2-2; D remains ambiguous. In germline, CDR1 is GTSNPN, CDR2 SVGIG (reference sequence). The V end was cut by 1 base, the J end by 3 bases, with 12 bases between. The CDR3 is 15 amino acids. CDR3 loop: CAWSDPERYTGELFF. The CDR3, as DNA: TGTGCCTGGAGTGATCCCGAGCGTTACACCGGGGAGCTGTTTTTT. The complete variable domain, with remaining parts taken from reference TRBV30 and TRBJ2-2, reads SQTIHQWPATLVQPVGSPLSLECTVEGTSNPNLYWYRQAAGRGLQLLFYSVGIGQISSEVPQNLSASRPQDRQFILSSKKLLLSDSGFYLCAWSDPERYTGELFFGEGSRLTVL.

This clone showed up just a few times. The CDR3 region has the DNA TGTGCCAGCAGCTTGGGTTCTCTTGCTAACTATGGCTACACCTTC. It encodes CASSLGSLANYGYTF. The V gene is TRBV5-4, the J gene TRBJ1-2, with D uncertain. The CDR3 totals 15 residues. Per germline, CDR1 SGHNT and CDR2 YYREEE (reference sequence). V lost 0 bases and J lost 0, with 9 bases in between.

The chain employs TRBV4-2 and TRBJ2-2; weak D call: TRBD1 (5 bases). Trimming pared 4 bases from V and 6 bases from J, leaving 12 bases between. CDR3 size: 14 residues. Germline CDR1 and CDR2: LGHNA and YNFKEQ. This chain's CDR3 is CASSPSQGPGELFF. CDR3 bases: TGTGCCAGCAGCCCATCCCAGGGTCCCGGGGAGCTGTTTTTT.

This clone has only one observation. The chain links TRBV19 to TRBJ1-1, with D tentatively TRBD1 (6 bases). Trimming took 5 bases from V and 3 from J, leaving 16 bases between them. Germline lookup yields CDR1 LNHDA and CDR2 SQIVND (reference sequence). The CDR3 is made up of 15 amino acids. CDR3 DNA sequence: TGTGCCAGTAGTTTCGGGGGGCTAAGCGACACTGAAGCTTTCTTT. This gives the protein CASSFGGLSDTEAFF.